This T cell receptor beta chain is drawn from a study of T cells in Graves' hyperthyroidism and ophthalmopathy. Those with hyperthyroidism were 18 to 65 years old, newly diagnosed, and ill for under 2 months. Diagnosis relied on clinical symptoms, serum thyroxine and TRAb, thyroid ultrasound and orbital computed tomography. Ahead of any ophthalmopathy symptoms, the blood sample was obtained at the first diagnosis of hyperthyroidism. This clonotype has ten or more counts. It was RNA transcripts that yielded the amplified TCR beta CDR3 regions. With the HTBI primer set, the TCR CDR3 went through a first round of RT-PCR. MiXCR was run by TCRdb on the multiplex PCR reads, yielding one entry per CDR3 protein. The sample contains 600,000 to 850,000 distinct CDR3 sequences, about 19% of which appear only once. The sample was blood. This TCR derives from a woman between 50 and 59 years old with Graves' hyperthyroidism that later progressed to Graves' ophthalmopathy.

The CDR3: CSARDRTSGDQETQYF. The CDR3 DNA reads as TGCAGTGCTAGAGATCGGACTAGCGGGGACCAAGAGACCCAGTACTTC. The gene calls are TRBV20-1 and TRBJ2-5, with 12 bases matching TRBD2. The J segment lost 0 bases and the V segment lost 0 bases, leaving 2 bases of the junction unmatched. From germline, CDR1 is DFQATT and CDR2 SNEGSKA (reference sequence). The CDR3 runs 16 residues.